This T cell receptor (beta chain) was profiled in a study of somatic mutations in cytotoxic T cells in rheumatoid arthritis. Trimming removed 7 bases from V and 5 bases from J; junction bases left unmatched: 12. Looked up from germline, CDR1 is MNHEY and CDR2 is SMNVEV (reference sequence). This CDR3 has 15 residues. Generated by immunoSEQ multiplex PCR, the TCRdb table keeps only in-frame clones and is missing some. The data contain 35,000 to 40,000 clones, under 90% of them singletons. The genes are TRBV27 and TRBJ2-5; 8 bases are shared with TRBD2. Material: CD8+ T cells sorted from blood. The receptor comes from a man aged 35-49 years in good health. CDR3: CASKFSQRGWETQYF. DNA of the CDR3: TGTGCCAGCAAGTTTTCCCAGCGGGGGTGGGAGACCCAGTACTTC.